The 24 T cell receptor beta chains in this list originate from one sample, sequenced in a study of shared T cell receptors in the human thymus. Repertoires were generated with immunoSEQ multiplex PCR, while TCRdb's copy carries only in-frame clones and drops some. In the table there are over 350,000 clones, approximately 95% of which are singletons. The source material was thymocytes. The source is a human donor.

The CDR3 DNA reads as TGTGCCAGCAGTTCCCCCCCCCGACTGGCTGCTTCCTACGAGCAGTACTTC. This encodes CASSSPPRLAASYEQYF. The rearrangement links TRBV27 to TRBJ2-7; D ambiguous. The V end lost 4 bases, the J end lost 1 base, and 20 bases lay between the germline ends. Germline CDR1 reads MNHEY; CDR2 reads SMNVEV (reference sequence). CDR3 length: 17 amino acids.

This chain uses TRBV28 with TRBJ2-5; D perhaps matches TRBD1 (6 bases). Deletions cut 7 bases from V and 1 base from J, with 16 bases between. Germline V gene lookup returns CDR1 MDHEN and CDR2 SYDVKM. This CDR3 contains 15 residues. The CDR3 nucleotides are TGTGCCAGCACTCAGACTGGGGGCCCCCAAGAGACCCAGTACTTC. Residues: CASTQTGGPQETQYF. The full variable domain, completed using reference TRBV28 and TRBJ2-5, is DVKVTQSSRYLVKRTGEKVFLECVQDMDHENMFWYRQDPGLGLRLIYFSYDVKMKEKGDIPEGYSVSREKKERFSLILESASTNQTSMYLCASTQTGGPQETQYFGPGTRLLVL.

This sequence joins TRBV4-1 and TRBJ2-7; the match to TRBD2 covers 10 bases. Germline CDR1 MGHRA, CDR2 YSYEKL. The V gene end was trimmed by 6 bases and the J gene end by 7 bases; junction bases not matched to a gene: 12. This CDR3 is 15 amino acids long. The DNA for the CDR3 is TGCGCCAGCAGGATGGGAGCGGGAGGGCCAGGGGAGCAGTACTTC. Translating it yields CASRMGAGGPGEQYF.

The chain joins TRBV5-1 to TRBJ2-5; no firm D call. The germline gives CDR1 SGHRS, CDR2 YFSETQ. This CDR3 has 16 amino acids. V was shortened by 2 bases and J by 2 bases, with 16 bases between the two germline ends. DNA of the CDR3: TGCGCCAGCAGCTTCCCAGCAGCCTACCTTCAAGAGACCCAGTACTTC. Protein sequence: CASSFPAAYLQETQYF.

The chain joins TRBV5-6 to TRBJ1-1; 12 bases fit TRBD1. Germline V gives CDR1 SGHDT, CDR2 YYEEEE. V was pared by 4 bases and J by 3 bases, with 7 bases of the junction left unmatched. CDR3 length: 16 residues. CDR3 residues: CASSPRDRGPDTEAFF. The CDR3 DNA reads TGTGCCAGCAGCCCACGGGACAGGGGGCCGGACACTGAAGCTTTCTTT. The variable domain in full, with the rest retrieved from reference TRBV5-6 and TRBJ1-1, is DAGVTQSPTHLIKTRGQQVTLRCSPKSGHDTVSWYQQALGQGPQFIFQYYEEEERQRGNFPDRFSGHQFPNYSSELNVNALLLGDSALYLCASSPRDRGPDTEAFFGQGTRLTVV.

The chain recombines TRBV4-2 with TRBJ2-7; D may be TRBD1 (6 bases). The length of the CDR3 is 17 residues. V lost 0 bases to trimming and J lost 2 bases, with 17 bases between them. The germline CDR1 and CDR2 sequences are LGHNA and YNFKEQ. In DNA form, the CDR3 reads TGTGCCAGCAGCCAAGATTCTCGGGCCTGGGGGCCCTACGAGCAGTACTTC. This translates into CASSQDSRAWGPYEQYF.

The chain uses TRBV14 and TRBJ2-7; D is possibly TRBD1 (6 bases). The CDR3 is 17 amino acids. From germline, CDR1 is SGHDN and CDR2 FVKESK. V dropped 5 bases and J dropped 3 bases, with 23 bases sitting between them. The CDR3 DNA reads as TGTGCCAGCAGCTCTAGACAGGATAGTCTATTCTTCTACGAGCAGTACTTC. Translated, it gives CASSSRQDSLFFYEQYF.

CDR3 sequence reads: CASRGVAGAKNIQYF. CDR3 coding DNA: TGTGCCAGCAGGGGAGTAGCGGGAGCCAAAAACATTCAGTACTTC. The chain has TRBV6-1 and TRBJ2-4; 7 nucleotides line up with TRBD2. The CDR3 contains 15 residues. In germline, CDR1 is MNHNS, CDR2 SASEGT. Trimming at V came to 6 bases and at J to 0 bases, leaving 5 bases not matched to a gene.

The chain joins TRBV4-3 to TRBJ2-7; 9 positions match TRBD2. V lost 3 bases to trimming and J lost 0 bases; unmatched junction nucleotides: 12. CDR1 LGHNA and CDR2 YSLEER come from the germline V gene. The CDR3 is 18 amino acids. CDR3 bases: TGCGCCAGCAGCCACGACGTAACGGCGGGAGGGAGCTCCTACGAGCAGTACTTC. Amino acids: CASSHDVTAGGSSYEQYF.

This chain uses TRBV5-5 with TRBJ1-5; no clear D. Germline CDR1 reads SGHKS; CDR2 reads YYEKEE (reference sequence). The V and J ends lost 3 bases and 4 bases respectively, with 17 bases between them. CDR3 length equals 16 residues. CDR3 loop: CASSYLATPSNQPQHF. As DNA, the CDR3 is TGTGCCAGCAGCTACCTAGCGACCCCGAGTAATCAGCCCCAGCATTTT.

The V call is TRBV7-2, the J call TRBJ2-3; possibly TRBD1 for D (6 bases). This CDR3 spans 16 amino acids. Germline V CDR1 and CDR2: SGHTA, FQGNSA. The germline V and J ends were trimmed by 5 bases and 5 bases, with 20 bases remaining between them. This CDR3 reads CASSAGAPNRVDTQYF. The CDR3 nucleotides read TGTGCCAGCAGCGCAGGGGCCCCCAACCGAGTAGATACGCAGTATTTT.

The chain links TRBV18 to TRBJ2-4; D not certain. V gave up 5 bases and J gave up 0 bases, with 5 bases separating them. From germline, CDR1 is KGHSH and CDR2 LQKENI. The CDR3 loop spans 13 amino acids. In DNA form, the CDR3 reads TGTGCCAGCTCAGATCTAGCCAAAAACATTCAGTACTTC. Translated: CASSDLAKNIQYF.

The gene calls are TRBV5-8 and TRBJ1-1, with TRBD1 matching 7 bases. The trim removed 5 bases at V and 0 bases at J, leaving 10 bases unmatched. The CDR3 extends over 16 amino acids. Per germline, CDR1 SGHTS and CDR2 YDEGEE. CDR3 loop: CASRLPPGQMNTEAFF. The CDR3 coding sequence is TGTGCCAGCAGACTCCCTCCGGGACAGATGAACACTGAAGCTTTCTTT.

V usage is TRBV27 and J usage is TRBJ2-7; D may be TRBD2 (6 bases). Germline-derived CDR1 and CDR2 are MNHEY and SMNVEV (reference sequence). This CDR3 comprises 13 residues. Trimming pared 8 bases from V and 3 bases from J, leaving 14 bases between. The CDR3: CASHKGRDYEQYF. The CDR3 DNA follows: TGTGCCAGCCACAAAGGGCGGGACTACGAGCAGTACTTC.

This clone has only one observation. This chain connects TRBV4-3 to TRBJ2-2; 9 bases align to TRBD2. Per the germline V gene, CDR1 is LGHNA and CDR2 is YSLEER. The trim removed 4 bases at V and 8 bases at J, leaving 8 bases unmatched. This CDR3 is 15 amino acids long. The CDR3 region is CASSPLAGRLGELFF. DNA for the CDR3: TGCGCCAGCAGCCCTCTAGCGGGACGACTAGGGGAGCTGTTTTTT.

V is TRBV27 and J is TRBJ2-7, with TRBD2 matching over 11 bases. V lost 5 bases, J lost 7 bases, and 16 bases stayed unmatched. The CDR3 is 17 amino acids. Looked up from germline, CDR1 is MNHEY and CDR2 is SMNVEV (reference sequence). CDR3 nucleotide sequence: TGTGCCAGCAGTCCCACCAAGACTAGCGGGGCGATTGAGGAGCAGTACTTC. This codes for CASSPTKTSGAIEEQYF.

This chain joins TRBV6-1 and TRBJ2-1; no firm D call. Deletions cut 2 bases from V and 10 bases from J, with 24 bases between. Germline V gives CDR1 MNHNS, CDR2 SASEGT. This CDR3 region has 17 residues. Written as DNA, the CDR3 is TGTGCCAGCAGTGAAAGGGCCGCTTTGAAGCAGGCAGTGGAGCAGTTCTTC. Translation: CASSERAALKQAVEQFF.

CDR3 residues: CASGAPLSLAGEKNEQFF. Written as DNA, the CDR3 is TGTGCCAGCGGGGCTCCTCTCAGCCTAGCGGGAGAGAAGAATGAGCAGTTCTTC. The rearrangement uses TRBV28 and TRBJ2-1, with 10 bases matching TRBD2. The J segment lost 7 bases and the V segment lost 8 bases, leaving 20 bases of the junction unmatched. CDR3 length: 18 residues. The germline gives CDR1 MDHEN, CDR2 SYDVKM.

CDR3 loop: CAISSSGNTIYF. For the CDR3, the DNA is TGTGCCATCAGCAGCTCTGGAAACACCATATATTTT. V usage is TRBV10-3 and J usage is TRBJ1-3; D remains ambiguous. The CDR3 is 12 residues long. V was pared by 6 bases and J by 0 bases, with 3 bases between. CDR1 and CDR2 from the germline V gene are ENHRY and SYGVKD.

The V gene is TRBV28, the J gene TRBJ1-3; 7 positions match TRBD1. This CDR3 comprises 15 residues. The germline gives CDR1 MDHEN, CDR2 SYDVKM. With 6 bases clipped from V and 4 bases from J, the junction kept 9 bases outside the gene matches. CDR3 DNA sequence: TGTGCCAGCAGCTACGACAGGGTGGTGGGAAACACCATATATTTT. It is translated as CASSYDRVVGNTIYF.

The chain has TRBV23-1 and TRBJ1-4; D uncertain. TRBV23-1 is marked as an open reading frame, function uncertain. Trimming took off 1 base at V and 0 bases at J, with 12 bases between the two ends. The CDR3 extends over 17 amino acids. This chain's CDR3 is CASSQLEITSTNEKLFF. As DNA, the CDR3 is TGCGCCAGCAGTCAATTGGAAATAACATCAACTAATGAAAAACTGTTTTTT.

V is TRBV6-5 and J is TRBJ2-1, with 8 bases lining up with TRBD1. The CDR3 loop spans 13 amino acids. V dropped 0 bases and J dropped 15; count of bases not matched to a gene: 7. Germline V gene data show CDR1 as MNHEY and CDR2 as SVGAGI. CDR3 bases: TGTGCCAGCAGTTACTCGAGAAATGGACAGGGGTTCTTC. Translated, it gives CASSYSRNGQGFF.

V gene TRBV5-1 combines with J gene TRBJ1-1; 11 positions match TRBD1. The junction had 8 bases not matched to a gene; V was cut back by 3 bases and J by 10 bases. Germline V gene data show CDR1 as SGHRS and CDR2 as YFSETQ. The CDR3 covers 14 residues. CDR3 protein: CASSWGQGEGRAFF. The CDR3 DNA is TGCGCCAGCAGCTGGGGACAGGGGGAAGGAAGAGCTTTCTTT.

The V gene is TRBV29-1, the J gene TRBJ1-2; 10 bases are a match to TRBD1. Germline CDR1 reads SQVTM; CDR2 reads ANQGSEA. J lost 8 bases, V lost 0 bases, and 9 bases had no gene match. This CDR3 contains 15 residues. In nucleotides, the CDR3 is TGCAGCGTTGAAGAGGGGACAGGGGCAGTAGACGGCTACACCTTC. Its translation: CSVEEGTGAVDGYTF.